Included here is one T cell receptor (beta chain) sequence, with context. Per the germline V gene, CDR1 is SQVTM and CDR2 is ANQGSEA. The CDR3 runs to 11 residues. V lost 6 bases and J lost 8; bases outside the gene matches: 1. This specimen belongs to a study of shared clonotypes between healthy human individuals. Deep-level settings were used for running the assay. Data came from immunoSEQ multiplex PCR; TCRdb stores just in-frame clones and leaves some out. The sample lists some 2,500,000 clones; 85% to 95% were seen once. The TCR was taken from a man younger than 35 in good health. Some clones in this sample may be carry-over from other donors' samples. The chain has TRBV29-1 and TRBJ2-1; 10 bases map to TRBD1. The sample comprised naive CD4+ T cells from PBMCs. Subset reported: CD45RA+ positively selected. The CDR3 region is CSVGQGYEQFF. For the CDR3, the DNA is TGCAGCGTGGGACAGGGGTATGAGCAGTTCTTC.